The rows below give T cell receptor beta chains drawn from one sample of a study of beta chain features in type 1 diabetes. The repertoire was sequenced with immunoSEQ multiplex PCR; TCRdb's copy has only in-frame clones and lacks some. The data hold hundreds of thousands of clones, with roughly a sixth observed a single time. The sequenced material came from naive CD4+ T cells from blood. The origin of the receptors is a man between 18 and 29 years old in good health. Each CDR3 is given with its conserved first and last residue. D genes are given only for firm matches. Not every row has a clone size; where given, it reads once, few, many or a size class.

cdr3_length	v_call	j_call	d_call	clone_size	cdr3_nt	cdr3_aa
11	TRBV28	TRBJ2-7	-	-	TGCCGCACAGAAAGCTCCTACGAGCAGTACTTC	CRTESSYEQYF
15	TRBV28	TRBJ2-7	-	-	TGTGCCGCCGGTCGGAGTCCGGGACTGACTGTCGAGCAGTACTTC	CAAGRSPGLTVEQYF
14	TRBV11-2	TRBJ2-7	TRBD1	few	TGTGCCAGCAGCTTAGAGACAGGGCTCTACGAGCAGTACTTC	CASSLETGLYEQYF
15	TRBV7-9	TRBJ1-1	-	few	TGTGCCAGCAGTCTGGGACAACCCGACTGGACTGAAGCTTTCTTT	CASSLGQPDWTEAFF
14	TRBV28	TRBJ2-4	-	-	TGTGCCAGCAGTTTCTATCAGGGCCGGAGGATTCAGTACTTC	CASSFYQGRRIQYF
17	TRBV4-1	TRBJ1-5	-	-	TGCGCCAGCAGCCATGTTGGTCAGGGCAGGAGCAATCAGCCCCAGCATTTT	CASSHVGQGRSNQPQHF
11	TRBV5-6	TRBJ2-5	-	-	TGTGCCAGCAGCGGGCAAGAGACCCAGTACTTC	CASSGQETQYF
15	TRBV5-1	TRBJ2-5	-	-	TGCGCCAGCAGCTTGGCGGCAGGGTCTGTGGAGACCCAGTACTTC	CASSLAAGSVETQYF
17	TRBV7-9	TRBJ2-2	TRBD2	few	TGTGCCAGCAGCTCAGAAAGAGCGGGGGCCTCCACCGGGGAGCTGTTTTTT	CASSSERAGASTGELFF
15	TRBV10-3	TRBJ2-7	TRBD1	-	TGTGCCATCAGAACTGCCGGGACAGGAAATGTCGAGCAGTACTTC	CAIRTAGTGNVEQYF
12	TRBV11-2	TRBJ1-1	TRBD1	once	TGTGCCAGCAGCCCACGACAGGGAGTAGCTTTCTTT	CASSPRQGVAFF
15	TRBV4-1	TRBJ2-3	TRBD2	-	TGCGCCAGCAGCCAACCCGGACTAGCGGGAGATACGCAGTATTTT	CASSQPGLAGDTQYF
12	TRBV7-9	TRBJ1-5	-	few	TGTGCCAGCAGCCCGGACAATCAGCCCCAGCATTTT	CASSPDNQPQHF
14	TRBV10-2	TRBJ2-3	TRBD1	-	TGCGCCAGCAGTCACAGGGGAGGCACAGATACGCAGTATTTT	CASSHRGGTDTQYF
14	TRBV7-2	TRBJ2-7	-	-	TGTGCCAGCAGCTTATTGGGCAGGAACTACGAGCAGTACTTC	CASSLLGRNYEQYF
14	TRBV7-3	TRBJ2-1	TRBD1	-	TGTGCCAGCAGCCAAGGACAGGGGAACAATGAGCAGTTCTTC	CASSQGQGNNEQFF
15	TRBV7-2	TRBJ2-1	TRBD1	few	TGTGCCAGCAGCTTATACAGGGGACCCTACAATGAGCAGTTCTTC	CASSLYRGPYNEQFF
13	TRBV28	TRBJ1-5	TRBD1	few	TGTGCCAGCAGCGTACAGGGGGATCAGCCCCAGCATTTT	CASSVQGDQPQHF
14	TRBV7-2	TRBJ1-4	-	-	TGTGCCAGCAGCCAGGGGCCTACTAATGAAAAACTGTTTTTT	CASSQGPTNEKLFF
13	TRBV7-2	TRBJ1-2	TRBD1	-	TGTGCCAGCAGCAAGGACAGGAACTATGGCTACACCTTC	CASSKDRNYGYTF
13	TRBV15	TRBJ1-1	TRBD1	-	TGTGCCACCAGCACAGGGGGCGTCACTGAAGCTTTCTTT	CATSTGGVTEAFF
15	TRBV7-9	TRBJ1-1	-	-	TGTGCCAGCAGCTCCTTGGGGAGCGGGAACACTGAAGCTTTCTTT	CASSSLGSGNTEAFF
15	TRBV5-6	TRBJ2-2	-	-	TGTGCCAGCAGCTTGCGTAGGAGGTGGGCCGGGGAGCTGTTTTTT	CASSLRRRWAGELFF
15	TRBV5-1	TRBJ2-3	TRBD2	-	TGCGCCAGCAGCCTTAGCGGGTACCGCACAGATACGCAGTATTTT	CASSLSGYRTDTQYF
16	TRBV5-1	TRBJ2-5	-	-	TGCGCCAGCAGCTTGAGGGACGCGCCGCTCCAAGAGACCCAGTACTTC	CASSLRDAPLQETQYF
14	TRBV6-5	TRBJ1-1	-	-	TGTGCCAGCAGTTACGGGGGACCGAACACTGAAGCTTTCTTT	CASSYGGPNTEAFF
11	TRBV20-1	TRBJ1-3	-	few	TGCAGTGCTTACTCTGGAAACACCATATATTTT	CSAYSGNTIYF
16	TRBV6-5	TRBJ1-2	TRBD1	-	TGTGCCAGCAGTTTGACCGGGACAGCCAGTAACTATGGCTACACCTTC	CASSLTGTASNYGYTF
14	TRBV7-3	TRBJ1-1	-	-	TGTGCCAGCAGCCTTCTACGGGGGAACACTGAAGCTTTCTTT	CASSLLRGNTEAFF
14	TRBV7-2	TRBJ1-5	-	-	TGTGCCAGCAGCCCCGGGACGGGCAATCAGCCCCAGCATTTT	CASSPGTGNQPQHF
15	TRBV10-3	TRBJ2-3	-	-	TGTGCCATCAGTGAGTCGTGGAAGAGCACAGATACGCAGTATTTT	CAISESWKSTDTQYF
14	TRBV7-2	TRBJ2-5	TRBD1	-	TGTGCCAGCAGCTTAGCGACAGGGGGGACGACCCAGTACTTC	CASSLATGGTTQYF
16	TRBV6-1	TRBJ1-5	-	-	TGTGCCAGCAGTGCCAGGGAGACCTATAGCAATCAGCCCCAGCATTTT	CASSARETYSNQPQHF
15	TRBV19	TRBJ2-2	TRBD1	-	TGTGCCAGTAGTACCGGACAGGGGCACACCGGGGAGCTGTTTTTT	CASSTGQGHTGELFF
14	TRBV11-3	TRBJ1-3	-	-	TGTGCCAGCAGCGTCGGGGGATCTGGAAACACCATATATTTT	CASSVGGSGNTIYF
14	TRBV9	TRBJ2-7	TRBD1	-	TGTGCCAGCAGCGCAGAGGACAGGGTCCACGAGCAGTACTTC	CASSAEDRVHEQYF
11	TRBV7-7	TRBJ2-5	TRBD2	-	TGTGCTAGCAGCTCGGGGGGAGCCCAGTACTTC	CASSSGGAQYF
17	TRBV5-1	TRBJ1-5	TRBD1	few	TGCGCCAGGGCCCCGGGACAGGTCGGACTTAACAATCAGCCCCAGCATTTT	CARAPGQVGLNNQPQHF
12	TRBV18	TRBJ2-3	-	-	TGTGCCAGCTCACCGTTCGCCGATACGCAGTATTTT	CASSPFADTQYF
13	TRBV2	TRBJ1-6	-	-	TGTGCCAGCACCCAACGGGAAGTTCCCCCCCTCCACTTT	CASTQREVPPLHF
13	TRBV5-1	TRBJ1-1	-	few	TGCGCCAGCAGCTTAGAAAAGGAGTCTGAAGCTTTCTTT	CASSLEKESEAFF
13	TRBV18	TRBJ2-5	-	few	TGTGCCAGCTCAAGGTTGCTGGCAGAGACCCAGTACTTC	CASSRLLAETQYF